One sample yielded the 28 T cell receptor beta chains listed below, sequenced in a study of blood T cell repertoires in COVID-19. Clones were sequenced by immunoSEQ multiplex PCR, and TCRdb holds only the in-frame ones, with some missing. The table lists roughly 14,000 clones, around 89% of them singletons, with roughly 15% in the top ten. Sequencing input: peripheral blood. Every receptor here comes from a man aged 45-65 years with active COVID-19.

DNA for the CDR3: TGTGCCAGCAGTGAGCGGACTAGCCTCCAAGAGACCCAGTACTTC. Encoded protein: CASSERTSLQETQYF. The chain uses TRBV2 and TRBJ2-5, with 8 bases fitting TRBD2. CDR1 is SNHLY, CDR2 FYNNEI, per germline. J lost 1 base, V lost 3 bases, and 4 bases had no gene match. The CDR3 extends over 15 amino acids. Variable domain in full (rest from reference TRBV2 and TRBJ2-5): EPEVTQTPSHQVTQMGQEVILRCVPISNHLYFYWYRQILGQKVEFLVSFYNNEISEKSEIFDDQFSVERPDGSNFTLKIRSTKLEDSAMYFCASSERTSLQETQYFGPGTRLLVL.

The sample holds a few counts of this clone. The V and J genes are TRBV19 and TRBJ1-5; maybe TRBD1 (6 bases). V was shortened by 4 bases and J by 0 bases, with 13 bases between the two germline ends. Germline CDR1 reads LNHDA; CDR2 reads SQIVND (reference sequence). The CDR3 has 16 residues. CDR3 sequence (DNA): TGTGCCAGTAGTAGGGGGCGGCGTAATAGCAATCAGCCCCAGCATTTT. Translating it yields CASSRGRRNSNQPQHF.

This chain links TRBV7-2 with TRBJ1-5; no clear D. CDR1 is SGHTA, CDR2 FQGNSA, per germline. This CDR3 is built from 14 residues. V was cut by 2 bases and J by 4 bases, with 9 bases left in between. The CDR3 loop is CASSLSGTNQPQHF. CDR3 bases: TGTGCCAGCAGCTTATCGGGTACTAATCAGCCCCAGCATTTT.

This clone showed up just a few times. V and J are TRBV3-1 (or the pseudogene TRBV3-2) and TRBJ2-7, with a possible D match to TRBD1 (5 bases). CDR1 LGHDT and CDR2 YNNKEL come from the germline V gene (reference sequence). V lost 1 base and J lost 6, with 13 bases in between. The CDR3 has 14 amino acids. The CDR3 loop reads CASSQVGVSGEQYF. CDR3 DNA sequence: TGTGCCAGCAGCCAAGTAGGGGTTTCAGGCGAGCAGTACTTC.

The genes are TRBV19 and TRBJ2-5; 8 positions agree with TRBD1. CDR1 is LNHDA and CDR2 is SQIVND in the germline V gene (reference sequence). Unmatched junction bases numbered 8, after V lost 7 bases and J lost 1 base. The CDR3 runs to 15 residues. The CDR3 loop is CASTDGQGSQETQYF. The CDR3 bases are TGTGCCAGTACCGACGGACAGGGTAGCCAAGAGACCCAGTACTTC.

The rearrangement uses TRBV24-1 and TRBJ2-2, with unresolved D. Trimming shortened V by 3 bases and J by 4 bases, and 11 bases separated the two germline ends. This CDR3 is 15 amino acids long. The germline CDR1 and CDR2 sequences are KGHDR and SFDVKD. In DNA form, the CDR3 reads TGTGCCACCAGTGATACCCAAACGGGCACCGGGGAGCTGTTTTTT. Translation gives CATSDTQTGTGELFF.

In nucleotides, the CDR3 is TGTGCCAGCAGCTTGAGGGGCGGGAGGGCGATCTACAATGAGCAGTTCTTC. Residues: CASSLRGGRAIYNEQFF. The chain is built from TRBV5-6 and TRBJ2-1, with TRBD2 identical over 9 bases. From germline, CDR1 is SGHDT and CDR2 YYEEEE. The V gene end was trimmed by 1 base and the J gene end by 3 bases; junction bases not matched to a gene: 8. This CDR3 has 17 amino acids.

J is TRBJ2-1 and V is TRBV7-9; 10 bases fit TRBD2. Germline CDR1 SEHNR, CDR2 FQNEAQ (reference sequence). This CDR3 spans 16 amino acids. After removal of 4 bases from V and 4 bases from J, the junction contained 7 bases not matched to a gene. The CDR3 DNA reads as TGTGCCAGCAGCTACGGACTAGCGGAAATTTACAATGAGCAGTTCTTC. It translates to CASSYGLAEIYNEQFF. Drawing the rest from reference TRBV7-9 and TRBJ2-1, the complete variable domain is DTGVSQNPRHKITKRGQNVTFRCDPISEHNRLYWYRQTLGQGPEFLTYFQNEAQLEKSRLLSDRFSAERPKGSFSTLEIQRTEQGDSAMYLCASSYGLAEIYNEQFFGPGTRLTVL.

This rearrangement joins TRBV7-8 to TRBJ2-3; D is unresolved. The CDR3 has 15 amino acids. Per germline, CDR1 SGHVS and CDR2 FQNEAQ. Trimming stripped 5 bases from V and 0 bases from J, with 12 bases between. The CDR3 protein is CASSQTPTSTDTQYF. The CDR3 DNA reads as TGTGCCAGCAGCCAAACCCCTACGAGCACAGATACGCAGTATTTT.

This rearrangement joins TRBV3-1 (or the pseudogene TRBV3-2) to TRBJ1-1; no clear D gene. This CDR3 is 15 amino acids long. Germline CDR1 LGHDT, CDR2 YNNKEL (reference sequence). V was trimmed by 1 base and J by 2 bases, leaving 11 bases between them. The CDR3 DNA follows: TGTGCCAGCAGCCAAGTTTCCCTAACTAACACTGAAGCTTTCTTT. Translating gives CASSQVSLTNTEAFF.

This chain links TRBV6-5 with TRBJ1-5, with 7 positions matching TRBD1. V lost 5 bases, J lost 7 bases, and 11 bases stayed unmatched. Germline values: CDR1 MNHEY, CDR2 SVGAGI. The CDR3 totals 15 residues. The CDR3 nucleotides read TGTGCCAGCAGTCCCAATCGACAGGGAGTCCAGCCCCAGCATTTT. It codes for CASSPNRQGVQPQHF.

The CDR3 DNA sequence: TGTGCCAGCAGTTCCAACTTACGGGGGAATTCACCCCTCCACTTT. It is translated as CASSSNLRGNSPLHF. The chain links TRBV6-6 to TRBJ1-6; D perhaps matches TRBD1 (5 bases). The CDR3 is made up of 15 amino acids. V lost 4 bases to trimming and J lost 7 bases, with 14 bases between them. Germline values: CDR1 MNHNY, CDR2 SVGAGI (reference sequence).

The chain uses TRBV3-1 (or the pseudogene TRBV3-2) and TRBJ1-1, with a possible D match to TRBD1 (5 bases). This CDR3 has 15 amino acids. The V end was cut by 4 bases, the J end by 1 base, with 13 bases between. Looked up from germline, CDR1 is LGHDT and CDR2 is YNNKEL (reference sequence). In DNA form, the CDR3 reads TGTGCCAGCAGCCCCGCTTCGGGGGGGAACACTGAAGCTTTCTTT. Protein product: CASSPASGGNTEAFF.

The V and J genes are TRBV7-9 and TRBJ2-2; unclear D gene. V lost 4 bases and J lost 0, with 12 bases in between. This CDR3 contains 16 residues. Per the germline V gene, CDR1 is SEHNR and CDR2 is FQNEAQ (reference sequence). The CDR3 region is CASSSRLLANTGELFF. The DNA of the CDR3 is TGTGCCAGCAGCTCCCGTTTACTCGCGAACACCGGGGAGCTGTTTTTT.

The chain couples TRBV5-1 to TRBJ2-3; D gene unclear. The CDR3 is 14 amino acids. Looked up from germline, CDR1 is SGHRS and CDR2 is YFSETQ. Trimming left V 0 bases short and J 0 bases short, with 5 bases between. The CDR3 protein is CASSLGQSTDTQYF. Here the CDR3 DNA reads TGCGCCAGCAGCTTGGGACAAAGCACAGATACGCAGTATTTT.

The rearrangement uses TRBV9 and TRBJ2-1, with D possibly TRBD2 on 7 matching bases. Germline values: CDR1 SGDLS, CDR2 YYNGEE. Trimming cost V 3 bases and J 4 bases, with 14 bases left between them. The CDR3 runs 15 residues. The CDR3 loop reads CASSAYRGGYNEQFF. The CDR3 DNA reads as TGTGCCAGCAGCGCCTATAGGGGGGGATACAATGAGCAGTTCTTC.

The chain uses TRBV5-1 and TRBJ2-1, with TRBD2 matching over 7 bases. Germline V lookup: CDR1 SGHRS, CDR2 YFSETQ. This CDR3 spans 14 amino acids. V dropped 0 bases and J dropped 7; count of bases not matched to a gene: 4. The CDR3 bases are TGCGCCAGCAGCTTGGGCGGGAGCATGAATGAGCAGTTCTTC. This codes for CASSLGGSMNEQFF.

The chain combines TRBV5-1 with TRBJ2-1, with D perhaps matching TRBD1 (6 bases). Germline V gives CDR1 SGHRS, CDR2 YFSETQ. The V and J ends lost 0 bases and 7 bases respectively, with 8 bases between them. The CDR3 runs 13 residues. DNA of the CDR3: TGCGCCAGCAGCTTGGCCGGACAGAATGAGCAGTTCTTC. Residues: CASSLAGQNEQFF. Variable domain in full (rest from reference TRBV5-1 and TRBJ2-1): KAGVTQTPRYLIKTRGQQVTLSCSPISGHRSVSWYQQTPGQGLQFLFEYFSETQRNKGNFPGRFSGRQFSNSRSEMNVSTLELGDSALYLCASSLAGQNEQFFGPGTRLTVL.

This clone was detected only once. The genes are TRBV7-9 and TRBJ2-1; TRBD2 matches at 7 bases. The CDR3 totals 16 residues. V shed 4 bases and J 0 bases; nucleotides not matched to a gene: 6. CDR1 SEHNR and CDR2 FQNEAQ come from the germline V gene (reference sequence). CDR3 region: CASSYPGLSSYNEQFF. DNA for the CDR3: TGTGCCAGCAGCTATCCGGGACTAAGCTCCTACAATGAGCAGTTCTTC.

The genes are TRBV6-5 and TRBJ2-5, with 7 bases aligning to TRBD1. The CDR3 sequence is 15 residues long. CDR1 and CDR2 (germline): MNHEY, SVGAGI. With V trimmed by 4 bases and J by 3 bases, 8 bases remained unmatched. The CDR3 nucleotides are TGTGCCAGCAGTTCCCCCAAAACAGGGGAAGAGACCCAGTACTTC. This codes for CASSSPKTGEETQYF.

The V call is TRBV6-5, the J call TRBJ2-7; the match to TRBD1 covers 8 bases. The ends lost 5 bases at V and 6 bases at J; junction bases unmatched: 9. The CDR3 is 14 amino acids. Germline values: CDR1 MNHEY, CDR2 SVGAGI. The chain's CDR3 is CASSNDRGRGEQYF. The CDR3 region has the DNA TGTGCCAGCAGTAACGACAGGGGAAGAGGCGAGCAGTACTTC.

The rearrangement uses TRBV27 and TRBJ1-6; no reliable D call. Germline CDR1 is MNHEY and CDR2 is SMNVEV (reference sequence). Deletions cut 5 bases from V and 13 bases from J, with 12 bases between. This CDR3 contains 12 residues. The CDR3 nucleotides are TGTGCCAGCAGTATACTCGACGGGCCCCTCCACTTT. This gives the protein CASSILDGPLHF.

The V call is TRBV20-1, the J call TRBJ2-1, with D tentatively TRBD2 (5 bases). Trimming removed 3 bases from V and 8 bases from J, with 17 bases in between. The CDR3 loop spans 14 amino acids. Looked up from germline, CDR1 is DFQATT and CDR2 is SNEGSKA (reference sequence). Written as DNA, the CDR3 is TGCAGTGCTAGTCCGGGGTCCCACTTCCATGAGCAGTTCTTC. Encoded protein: CSASPGSHFHEQFF.

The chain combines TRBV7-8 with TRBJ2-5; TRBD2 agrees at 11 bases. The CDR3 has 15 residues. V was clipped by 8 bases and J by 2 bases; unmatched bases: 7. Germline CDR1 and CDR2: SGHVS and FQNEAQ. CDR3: CASSSASGRQETQYF. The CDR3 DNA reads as TGTGCCAGCTCCAGTGCTAGCGGGAGGCAAGAGACCCAGTACTTC.

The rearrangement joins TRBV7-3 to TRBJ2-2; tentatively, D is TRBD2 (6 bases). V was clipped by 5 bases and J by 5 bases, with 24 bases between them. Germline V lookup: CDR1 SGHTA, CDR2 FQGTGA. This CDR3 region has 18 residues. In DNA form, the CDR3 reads TGTGCCAGCAGCCCCGCGGCAAGTTGGGGGGTAACGACCGGGGAGCTGTTTTTT. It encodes CASSPAASWGVTTGELFF.

DNA of the CDR3: TGTGCCAGCAGCGGGTACCCAGGGTTGGGGAACACTGAAGCTTTCTTT. Translating it yields CASSGYPGLGNTEAFF. The chain is built from TRBV11-2 and TRBJ1-1; a possible D gene is TRBD1 (5 bases). This CDR3 has 16 amino acids. The germline V and J ends were trimmed by 5 bases and 1 base, with 17 bases remaining between them. Germline V CDR1 and CDR2: SGHAT, FQNNGV.

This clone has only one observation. In DNA form, the CDR3 reads TGTGCCAGCACCTACCCCCGGGGTGGTAGCATGAACACTGAAGCTTTCTTT. Amino acid sequence: CASTYPRGGSMNTEAFF. This chain connects TRBV11-2 to TRBJ1-1, with no clear D. This CDR3 is built from 17 residues. Germline CDR1 is SGHAT and CDR2 is FQNNGV. Trimming took off 7 bases at V and 0 bases at J, with 21 bases between the two ends.

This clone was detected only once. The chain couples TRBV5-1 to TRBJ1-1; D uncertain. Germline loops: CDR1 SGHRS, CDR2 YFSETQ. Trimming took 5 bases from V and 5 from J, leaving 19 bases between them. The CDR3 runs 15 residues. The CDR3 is CASRKNDRGYTEAFF. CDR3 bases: TGCGCCAGCAGGAAAAATGACCGGGGATATACTGAAGCTTTCTTT.